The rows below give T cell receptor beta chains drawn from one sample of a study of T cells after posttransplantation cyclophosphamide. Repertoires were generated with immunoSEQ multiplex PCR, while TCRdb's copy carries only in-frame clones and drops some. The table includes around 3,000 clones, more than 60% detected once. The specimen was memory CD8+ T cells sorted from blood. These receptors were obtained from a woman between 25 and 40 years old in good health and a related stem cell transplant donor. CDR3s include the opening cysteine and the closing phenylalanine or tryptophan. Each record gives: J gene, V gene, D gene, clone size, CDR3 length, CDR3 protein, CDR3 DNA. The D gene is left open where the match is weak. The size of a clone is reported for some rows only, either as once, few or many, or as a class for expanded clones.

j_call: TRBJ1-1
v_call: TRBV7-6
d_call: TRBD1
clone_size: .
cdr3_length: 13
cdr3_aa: CASSRDREAEAFF
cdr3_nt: TGTGCCAGCAGCCGGGACAGGGAGGCTGAAGCTTTCTTT

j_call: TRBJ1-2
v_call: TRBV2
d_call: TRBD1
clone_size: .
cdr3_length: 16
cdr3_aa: CASNQYRDRFDYGYTF
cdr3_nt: TGTGCCAGCAATCAATACCGGGACAGGTTTGACTATGGCTACACCTTC

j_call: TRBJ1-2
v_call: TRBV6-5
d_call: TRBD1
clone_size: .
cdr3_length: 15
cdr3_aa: CASSYSNRGGMGYTF
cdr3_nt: TGTGCCAGCAGTTACTCGAACAGGGGGGGTATGGGCTACACCTTC

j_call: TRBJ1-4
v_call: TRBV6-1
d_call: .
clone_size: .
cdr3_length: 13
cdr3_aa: CASSDRDFEKLFF
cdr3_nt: TGTGCCAGCAGTGACAGGGACTTCGAAAAACTGTTTTTT

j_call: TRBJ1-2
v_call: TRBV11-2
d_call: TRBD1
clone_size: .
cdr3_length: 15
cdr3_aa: CASSLGAGGNYGYTF
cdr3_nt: TGTGCCAGCAGTCTCGGGGCAGGGGGGAACTATGGCTACACCTTC

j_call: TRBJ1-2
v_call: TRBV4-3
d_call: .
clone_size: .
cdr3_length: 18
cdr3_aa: CASSQGTTTGISNYGYTF
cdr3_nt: TGCGCCAGCAGCCAAGGCACCACTACAGGCATATCTAACTATGGCTACACCTTC

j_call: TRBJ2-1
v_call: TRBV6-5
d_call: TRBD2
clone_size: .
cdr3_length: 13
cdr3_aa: CASGVLAANEQFF
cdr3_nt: TGTGCCAGCGGGGTCCTAGCGGCCAATGAGCAGTTCTTC

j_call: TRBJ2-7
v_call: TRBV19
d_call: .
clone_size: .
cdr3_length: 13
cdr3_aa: CASSSRAGWEQYF
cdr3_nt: TGTGCCAGTAGCTCTCGGGCAGGGTGGGAACAGTACTTC

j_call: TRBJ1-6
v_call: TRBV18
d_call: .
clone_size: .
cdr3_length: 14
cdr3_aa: CASSGSSYNSPLHF
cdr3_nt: TGTGCCAGCTCGGGGAGCTCCTATAATTCACCCCTCCACTTT

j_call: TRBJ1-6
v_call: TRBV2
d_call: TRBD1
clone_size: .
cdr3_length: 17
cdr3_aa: CASREPRGQSNNSPLHF
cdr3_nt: TGTGCCAGCAGGGAGCCCAGGGGGCAATCGAATAATTCACCCCTCCACTTT

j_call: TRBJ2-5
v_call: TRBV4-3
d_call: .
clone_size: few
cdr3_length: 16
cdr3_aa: CASSQGVTGMGETQYF
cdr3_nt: TGCGCCAGCAGCCAAGGAGTCACAGGGATGGGAGAGACCCAGTACTTC

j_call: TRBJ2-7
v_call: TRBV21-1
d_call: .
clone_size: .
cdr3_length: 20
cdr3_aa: CASIIPPPPDLGLPPYEQYF
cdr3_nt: TGTGCCAGCATCATCCCACCACCACCCGATCTGGGACTCCCTCCGTACGAGCAGTACTTC

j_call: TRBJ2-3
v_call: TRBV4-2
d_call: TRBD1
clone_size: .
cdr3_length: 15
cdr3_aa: CASSRTGGFSDTQYF
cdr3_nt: TGTGCCAGCAGCCGCACAGGGGGGTTCTCAGATACGCAGTATTTT

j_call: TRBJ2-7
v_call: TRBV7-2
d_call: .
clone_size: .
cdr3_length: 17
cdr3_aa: CASSLVVGDLFPYEQYF
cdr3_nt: TGTGCCAGCAGTCTAGTAGTGGGGGACTTGTTTCCCTACGAGCAGTACTTC

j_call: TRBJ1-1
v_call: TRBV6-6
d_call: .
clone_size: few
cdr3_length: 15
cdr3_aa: CASSQLTLHGPEAFF
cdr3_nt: TGTGCCAGCAGTCAACTGACTCTCCACGGTCCTGAAGCTTTCTTT

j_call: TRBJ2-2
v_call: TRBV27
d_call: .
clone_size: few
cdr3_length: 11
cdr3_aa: CASYRAGELFF
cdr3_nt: TGTGCCAGCTACAGGGCCGGGGAGCTGTTTTTT

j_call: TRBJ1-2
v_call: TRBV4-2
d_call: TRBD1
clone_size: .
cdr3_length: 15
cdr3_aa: CASSQATGEGYGYTF
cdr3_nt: TGTGCCAGCAGCCAAGCGACAGGGGAGGGCTATGGCTACACCTTC

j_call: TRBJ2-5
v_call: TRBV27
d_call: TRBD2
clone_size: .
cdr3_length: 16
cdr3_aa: CASRFAGGGDTETQYF
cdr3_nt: TGTGCCAGCAGGTTCGCGGGGGGCGGAGACACAGAGACCCAGTACTTC

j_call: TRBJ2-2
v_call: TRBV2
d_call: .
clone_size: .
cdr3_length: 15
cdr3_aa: CASSGGRILPGELFF
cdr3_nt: TGTGCCAGCAGCGGGGGACGAATCCTTCCCGGGGAGCTGTTTTTT

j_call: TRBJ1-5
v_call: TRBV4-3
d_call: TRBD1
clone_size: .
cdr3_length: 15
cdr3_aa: CASSQWTGVDQPQHF
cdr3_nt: TGCGCCAGCAGCCAATGGACAGGGGTCGATCAGCCCCAGCATTTT

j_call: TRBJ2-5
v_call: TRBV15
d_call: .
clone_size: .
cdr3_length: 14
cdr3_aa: CATSRDSPQETQYF
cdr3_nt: TGTGCCACCAGCAGAGACAGTCCCCAAGAGACCCAGTACTTC

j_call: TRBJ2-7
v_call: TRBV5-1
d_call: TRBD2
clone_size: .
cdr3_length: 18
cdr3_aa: CASSLELYGGAGSYEQYF
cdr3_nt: TGCGCCAGCAGCTTGGAACTCTACGGGGGGGCCGGTTCCTACGAGCAGTACTTC

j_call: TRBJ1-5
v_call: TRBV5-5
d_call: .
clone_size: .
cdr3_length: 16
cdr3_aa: CASSWRGGNSNQPQHF
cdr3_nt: TGTGCCAGCAGCTGGAGGGGGGGTAATAGCAATCAGCCCCAGCATTTT

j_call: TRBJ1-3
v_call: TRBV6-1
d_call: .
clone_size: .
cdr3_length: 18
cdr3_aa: CASSENWGNRASGNTIYF
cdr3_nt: TGTGCCAGCAGTGAAAATTGGGGAAACAGGGCCTCTGGAAACACCATATATTTT

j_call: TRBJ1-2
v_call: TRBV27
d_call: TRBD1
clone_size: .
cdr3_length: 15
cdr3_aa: CASSPPGQGVYGYTF
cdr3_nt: TGTGCCAGCAGTCCCCCGGGACAGGGGGTTTATGGCTACACCTTC

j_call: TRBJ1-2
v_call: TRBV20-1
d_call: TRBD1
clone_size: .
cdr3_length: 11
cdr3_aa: CSAFNRQGRTF
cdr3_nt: TGCAGTGCCTTCAACCGACAGGGTCGGACCTTC

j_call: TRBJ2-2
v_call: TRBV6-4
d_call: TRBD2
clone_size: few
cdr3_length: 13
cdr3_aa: CASSAGDTGELFF
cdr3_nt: TGTGCCAGCAGCGCGGGGGACACCGGGGAGCTGTTTTTT

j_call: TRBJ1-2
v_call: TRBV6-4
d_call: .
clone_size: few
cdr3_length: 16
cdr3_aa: CASSRSSHAKVEGYTF
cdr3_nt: TGTGCCAGCAGCCGCAGTAGCCATGCCAAGGTAGAAGGCTACACCTTC

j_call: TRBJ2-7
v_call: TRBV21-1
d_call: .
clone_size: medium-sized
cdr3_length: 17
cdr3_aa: CASSGGDRRAVVYEQYF
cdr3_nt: TGTGCCAGCAGCGGGGGGGACAGGCGTGCTGTGGTCTACGAGCAGTACTTC

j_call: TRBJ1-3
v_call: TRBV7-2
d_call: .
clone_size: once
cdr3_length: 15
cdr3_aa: CASSSDIYSGNTIYF
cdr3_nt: TGTGCCAGCAGTTCCGACATTTACTCTGGAAACACCATATATTTT

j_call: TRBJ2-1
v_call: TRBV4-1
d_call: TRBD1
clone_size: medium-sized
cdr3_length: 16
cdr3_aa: CASSPGTGLQSIEQFF
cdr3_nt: TGCGCCAGCAGCCCCGGGACAGGGCTACAATCTATTGAGCAGTTCTTC

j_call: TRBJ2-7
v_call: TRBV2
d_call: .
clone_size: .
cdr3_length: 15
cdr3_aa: CASSAGLPSSYEQYF
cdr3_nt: TGTGCCAGCAGTGCAGGGTTACCCTCCTCCTACGAGCAGTACTTC

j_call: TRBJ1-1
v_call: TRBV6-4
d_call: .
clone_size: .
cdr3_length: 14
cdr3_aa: CASSENREGTEAFF
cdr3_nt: TGTGCCAGCAGTGAGAACAGGGAAGGGACTGAAGCTTTCTTT

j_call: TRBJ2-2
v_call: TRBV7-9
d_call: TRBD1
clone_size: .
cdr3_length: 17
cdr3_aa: CASSSTDRGGNTGELFF
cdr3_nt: TGTGCCAGCAGCTCTACGGACAGGGGGGGAAACACCGGGGAGCTGTTTTTT

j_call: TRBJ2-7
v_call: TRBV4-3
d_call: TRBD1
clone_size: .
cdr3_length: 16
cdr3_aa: CASSQDAKDRVSEQYF
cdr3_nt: TGCGCCAGCAGCCAAGATGCGAAGGACAGGGTATCCGAGCAGTACTTC

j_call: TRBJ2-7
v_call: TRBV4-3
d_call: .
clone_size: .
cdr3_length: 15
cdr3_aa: CASSQDPLATYEQYF
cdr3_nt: TGCGCCAGCAGCCAAGATCCCCTAGCGACCTACGAGCAGTACTTC

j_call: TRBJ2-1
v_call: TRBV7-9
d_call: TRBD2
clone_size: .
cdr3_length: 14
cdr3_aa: CASSAGGPYNEQFF
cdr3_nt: TGTGCCAGCAGCGCGGGGGGACCCTACAATGAGCAGTTCTTC

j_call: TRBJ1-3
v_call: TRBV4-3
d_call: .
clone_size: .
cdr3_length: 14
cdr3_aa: CASSPGAGGNTIYF
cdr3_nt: TGCGCCAGCAGCCCTGGGGCGGGAGGAAACACCATATATTTT

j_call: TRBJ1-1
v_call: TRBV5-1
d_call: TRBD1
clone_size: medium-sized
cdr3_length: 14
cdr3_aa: CASSPGQGARNAFF
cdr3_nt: TGCGCCAGCAGCCCGGGACAGGGGGCGCGGAACGCTTTCTTT

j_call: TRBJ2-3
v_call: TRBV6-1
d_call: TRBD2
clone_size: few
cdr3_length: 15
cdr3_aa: CASRTGLAGTDTQYF
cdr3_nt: TGTGCCAGCAGGACGGGACTAGCCGGCACAGATACGCAGTATTTT

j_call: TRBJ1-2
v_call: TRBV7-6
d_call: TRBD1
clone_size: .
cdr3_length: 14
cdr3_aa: CASSMGQGVDGYTF
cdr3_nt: TGTGCCAGCAGCATGGGACAGGGGGTGGATGGCTACACCTTC

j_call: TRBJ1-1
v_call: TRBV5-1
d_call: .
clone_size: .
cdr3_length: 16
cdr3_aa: CASSFSGAPLDTEAFF
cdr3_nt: TGCGCCAGCAGCTTTTCGGGTGCCCCTTTGGACACTGAAGCTTTCTTT

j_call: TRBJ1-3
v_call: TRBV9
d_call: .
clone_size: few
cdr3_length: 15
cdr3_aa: CASSVTSLSGNTIYF
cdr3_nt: TGTGCCAGCAGCGTCACCTCACTGTCTGGAAACACCATATATTTT

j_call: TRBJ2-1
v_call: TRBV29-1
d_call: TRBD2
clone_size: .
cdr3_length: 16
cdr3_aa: CSVPVGLGGGADEQFF
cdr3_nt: TGCAGCGTCCCCGTGGGGTTAGGCGGGGGGGCTGATGAGCAGTTCTTC